Presented here are 21 T cell receptor beta chains from one specimen sequenced in a study of T-cell reconstitution after alpha-beta-depleted transplantation in children. Unique molecular identifiers were built into the TCRbeta library. TCRdb redid the calling of the PCR reads with MiXCR, one entry per CDR3 protein. Of around 800,000 distinct CDR3 sequences in the sample, 16% were seen once. Sequencing was performed on PBMCs, mostly from graft donor cells, taken 360 days after TCRalphabeta/CD19-depleted stem cell transplant. The receptors derive from a male patient between 5 and 17 years old who had a stem cell transplant for acute lymphoblastic leukemia, so the T cells may come from the graft donor.

This clonotype was detected a few times. The chain joins TRBV5-1 to TRBJ1-1; D is possibly TRBD1 (6 bases). Trimming took off 4 bases at V and 5 bases at J, with 18 bases between the two ends. This CDR3 region has 15 residues. Germline-derived CDR1 and CDR2 are SGHRS and YFSETQ. This chain's CDR3 is CASSKRQGSGTEAFF. The CDR3 DNA reads as TGCGCCAGCAGCAAACGTCAGGGGTCGGGGACTGAAGCTTTCTTT.

V is TRBV29-1 and J is TRBJ2-2; TRBD1 aligns across 11 bases. Trimming cost V 3 bases and J 3 bases; bases outside gene matches: 6. The CDR3 is 16 residues long. Germline V gene lookup returns CDR1 SQVTM and CDR2 ANQGSEA. In DNA form, the CDR3 reads TGCAGCGTTGAGTGGACAGGGGGCCGTTACACCGGGGAGCTGTTTTTT. It encodes CSVEWTGGRYTGELFF.

This clonotype was seen a few times. The chain joins TRBV6-2 or TRBV6-3 to TRBJ2-3; D is possibly TRBD1 (5 bases). Germline V gene data show CDR1 as MNHEY and CDR2 as SVGEGT. Between the trimmed V and J ends, which lost 0 bases and 2 bases, there was a span of 24 bases. The CDR3 has 20 amino acids. The CDR3 region is CASSYSGLVSNLAITDTQYF. CDR3 nucleotides: TGTGCCAGCAGTTACTCGGGGCTAGTCAGCAATTTGGCCATCACAGATACGCAGTATTTT.

In this sample, this clonotype turned up a few times. The chain employs TRBV6-5 and TRBJ2-7; 13 positions agree with TRBD2. The CDR3 loop spans 17 amino acids. V gave up 0 bases and J gave up 5 bases; unmatched junction bases: 7. The germline gives CDR1 MNHEY, CDR2 SVGAGI. CDR3 sequence: CASSYSWGLAGSHEQYF. The CDR3 coding sequence is TGTGCCAGCAGTTACTCCTGGGGACTAGCGGGATCCCACGAGCAGTACTTC.

This clonotype showed up many times. This sequence joins TRBV29-1 and TRBJ1-2, with D uncertain. The CDR3 is made up of 11 amino acids. Trimming removed 4 bases from V and 8 bases from J, with 11 bases in between. CDR1 and CDR2 from the germline V gene are SQVTM and ANQGSEA. CDR3 loop: CSVGVGNGYTF. The CDR3 coding sequence is TGCAGCGTTGGGGTAGGGAACGGCTACACCTTC. Filled out from reference TRBV29-1 and TRBJ1-2, the complete variable domain reads SAVISQKPSRDICQRGTSLTIQCQVDSQVTMMFWYRQQPGQSLTLIATANQGSEATYESGFVIDKFPISRPNLTFSTLTVSNMSPEDSSIYLCSVGVGNGYTFGSGTRLTVV.

The chain joins TRBV7-3 to TRBJ2-2; D perhaps matches TRBD2 (5 bases). CDR1 and CDR2 (germline): SGHTA, FQGTGA. V shed 2 bases and J shed 4 bases, with 11 bases lying between them. The CDR3 totals 15 residues. CDR3 in DNA: TGTGCCAGCAGCTTAGAGGGTTGGGGCACCGGGGAGCTGTTTTTT. Amino acid sequence: CASSLEGWGTGELFF.

This clonotype has ten or more counts. This chain uses TRBV5-1 with TRBJ1-1; D is undetermined. Germline CDR1 is SGHRS and CDR2 is YFSETQ. The CDR3 sequence is 16 residues long. V was clipped by 0 bases and J by 3 bases, with 15 bases between them. CDR3: CASSLDARGTDTEAFF. The CDR3 nucleotides read TGCGCCAGCAGCTTGGACGCCCGGGGAACAGACACTGAAGCTTTCTTT. Combining the CDR3 with reference TRBV5-1 and TRBJ1-1 gives the whole variable domain KAGVTQTPRYLIKTRGQQVTLSCSPISGHRSVSWYQQTPGQGLQFLFEYFSETQRNKGNFPGRFSGRQFSNSRSEMNVSTLELGDSALYLCASSLDARGTDTEAFFGQGTRLTVV.

This rearrangement joins TRBV10-3 to TRBJ2-7, with TRBD2 matching 14 bases. V trimming: 2 bases; J trimming: 3 bases; junction bases outside the gene matches: 0. The CDR3 contains 15 residues. CDR1 is ENHRY, CDR2 SYGVKD, per germline. CDR3 in DNA: TGTGCCATCAGTGAGGGGACTAGCGGGAGCTACGAGCAGTACTTC. It codes for CAISEGTSGSYEQYF.

This sequence joins TRBV20-1 and TRBJ2-7, with D perhaps TRBD1 or TRBD2 (5 bases each). Trimming cost V 1 base and J 6 bases, with 10 bases left between them. From germline, CDR1 is DFQATT and CDR2 SNEGSKA (reference sequence). The CDR3 has 12 amino acids. The CDR3 DNA is TGCAGTGCTAGAGTCCAGGGACGCGAGCAGTACTTC. Its protein is CSARVQGREQYF.

V gene TRBV29-1 combines with J gene TRBJ1-1; 9 nucleotides align to TRBD1. The germline gives CDR1 SQVTM, CDR2 ANQGSEA. The CDR3 spans 12 residues. The trim removed 7 bases at V and 5 bases at J, leaving 5 bases unmatched. The CDR3 region is CSAQGAGTEAFF. CDR3 in DNA: TGCAGCGCACAGGGGGCCGGGACTGAAGCTTTCTTT.

This clonotype occurred many times. The chain carries TRBV20-1 and TRBJ2-7; D remains unclear. Trimming cost V 8 bases and J 2 bases, with 16 bases left between them. This CDR3 is 13 amino acids long. From germline, CDR1 is DFQATT and CDR2 SNEGSKA (reference sequence). The CDR3 DNA sequence: TGCAGTTCCCGAACCGGTGCCCCCTACGAGCAGTACTTC. This translates into CSSRTGAPYEQYF.

This clonotype has ten or more counts. The chain joins TRBV5-1 to TRBJ1-1; no clear D gene. The V end lost 5 bases, the J end lost 6 bases, and 11 bases lay between the germline ends. Germline CDR1 and CDR2: SGHRS and YFSETQ. The CDR3 totals 12 residues. Here the CDR3 reads CASSAGYPEAFF. For the CDR3, the DNA is TGCGCCAGCAGTGCGGGCTACCCTGAAGCTTTCTTT.

This clonotype has only a few counts. The chain recombines TRBV19 with TRBJ2-7, with TRBD1 as a possible D gene (5 bases). The CDR3 is 14 amino acids. Trimming cost V 7 bases and J 4 bases, with 17 bases left between them. Per the germline V gene, CDR1 is LNHDA and CDR2 is SQIVND (reference sequence). The CDR3 DNA sequence: TGTGCCAGTACCATCGACAGATGGGGTTACGAGCAGTACTTC. This sequence encodes CASTIDRWGYEQYF. The variable domain in full, with the rest retrieved from reference TRBV19 and TRBJ2-7, is DGGITQSPKYLFRKEGQNVTLSCEQNLNHDAMYWYRQDPGQGLRLIYYSQIVNDFQKGDIAEGYSVSREKKESFPLTVTSAQKNPTAFYLCASTIDRWGYEQYFGPGTRLTVT.

This clonotype has a count of ten or more. The chain links TRBV6-5 to TRBJ2-3; maybe TRBD1 (5 bases). The germline V and J ends were trimmed by 8 bases and 6 bases, with 6 bases remaining between them. Germline V gene data show CDR1 as MNHEY and CDR2 as SVGAGI. This CDR3 has 10 amino acids. The CDR3 DNA follows: TGTGCCAGCGGGGCGGATACGCAGTATTTT. Amino acids: CASGADTQYF.

Points on this clonotype: A read error may explain this, as a much larger clone is one base away. The V and J genes are TRBV24-1 and TRBJ2-1; 8 positions agree with TRBD2. CDR3 size: 17 residues. CDR1 and CDR2 from the germline V gene are KGHDR and SFDVKD. J was trimmed by 3 bases and V by 6 bases; bases with no gene match: 12. The CDR3 loop is CATSRRNGLACYNEQFF. CDR3 sequence (DNA): TGTGCCACCAGTAGGCGGAACGGACTAGCTTGCTACAATGAGCAGTTCTTC.

J is TRBJ1-2 and V is TRBV29-1; maybe TRBD1 (5 bases). V gave up 2 bases and J gave up 5 bases, with 15 bases separating them. CDR1 and CDR2 (germline): SQVTM, ANQGSEA. CDR3 length: 14 residues. CDR3 protein: CSVESGDATYGYTF. The CDR3 DNA reads TGCAGCGTTGAATCGGGGGACGCTACATATGGCTACACCTTC.

The chain carries TRBV27 and TRBJ1-5, with TRBD1 as a possible D gene (5 bases). Trimming shortened V by 4 bases and J by 4 bases, and 11 bases separated the two germline ends. The CDR3 is 14 amino acids. The germline V gene has CDR1 MNHEY and CDR2 SMNVEV (reference sequence). In DNA, the CDR3 is TGTGCCAGCAGTTACGGGGCTCGGAATCAGCCCCAGCATTTT. This translates into CASSYGARNQPQHF.

V usage is TRBV12-3 or TRBV12-4 and J usage is TRBJ1-2; no clear D gene. CDR3 length equals 14 residues. V dropped 6 bases and J dropped 0 bases, with 11 bases sitting between them. In DNA form, the CDR3 reads TGTGCCAGCAGACCTATCGGGACTAACTATGGCTACACCTTC. Protein: CASRPIGTNYGYTF.

The V gene is TRBV5-5, the J gene TRBJ2-7; D is possibly TRBD2 (7 bases). This CDR3 is built from 15 residues. Germline V gene data show CDR1 as SGHKS and CDR2 as YYEKEE (reference sequence). The germline V and J ends were trimmed by 2 bases and 2 bases, with 14 bases remaining between them. This CDR3 reads CASSFQGGVPYEQYF. CDR3 sequence (DNA): TGTGCCAGCAGCTTCCAAGGGGGGGTCCCCTACGAGCAGTACTTC.

The J gene is TRBJ2-7, the V gene TRBV10-3, with TRBD1 matching over 10 bases. Germline CDR1 ENHRY, CDR2 SYGVKD. The CDR3 length is 15 residues. The V and J ends lost 4 bases and 5 bases, in that order; junction bases with no gene match: 8. CDR3 residues: CAISVLGQGLNEQYF. The CDR3 DNA sequence: TGTGCCATCAGTGTACTGGGACAGGGGTTGAACGAGCAGTACTTC.

This clonotype was seen repeatedly, ten times or more. The chain employs TRBV5-1 and TRBJ2-5; D unresolved. The CDR3 contains 12 residues. CDR1 is SGHRS and CDR2 is YFSETQ in the germline V gene. V shed 1 base and J shed 0 bases, with 1 base lying between them. CDR3 sequence reads: CASSLYQETQYF. In DNA, the CDR3 is TGCGCCAGCAGCTTGTACCAAGAGACCCAGTACTTC.